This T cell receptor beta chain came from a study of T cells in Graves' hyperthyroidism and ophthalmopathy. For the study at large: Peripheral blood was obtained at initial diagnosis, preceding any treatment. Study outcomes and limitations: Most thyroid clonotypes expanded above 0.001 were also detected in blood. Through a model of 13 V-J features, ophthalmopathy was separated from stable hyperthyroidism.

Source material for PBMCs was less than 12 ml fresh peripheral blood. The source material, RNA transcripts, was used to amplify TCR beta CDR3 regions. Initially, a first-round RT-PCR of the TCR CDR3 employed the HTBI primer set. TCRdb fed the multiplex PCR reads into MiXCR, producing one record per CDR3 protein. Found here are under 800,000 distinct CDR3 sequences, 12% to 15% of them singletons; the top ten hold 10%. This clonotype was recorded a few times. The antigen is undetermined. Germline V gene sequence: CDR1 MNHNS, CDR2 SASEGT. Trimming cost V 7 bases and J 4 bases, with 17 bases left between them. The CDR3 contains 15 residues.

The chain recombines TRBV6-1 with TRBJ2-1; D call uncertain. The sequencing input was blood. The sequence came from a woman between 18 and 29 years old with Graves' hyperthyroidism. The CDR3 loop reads CASTLLRGPYNEQFF. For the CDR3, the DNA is TGTGCCAGCACACTCCTCCGCGGACCTTACAATGAGCAGTTCTTC.